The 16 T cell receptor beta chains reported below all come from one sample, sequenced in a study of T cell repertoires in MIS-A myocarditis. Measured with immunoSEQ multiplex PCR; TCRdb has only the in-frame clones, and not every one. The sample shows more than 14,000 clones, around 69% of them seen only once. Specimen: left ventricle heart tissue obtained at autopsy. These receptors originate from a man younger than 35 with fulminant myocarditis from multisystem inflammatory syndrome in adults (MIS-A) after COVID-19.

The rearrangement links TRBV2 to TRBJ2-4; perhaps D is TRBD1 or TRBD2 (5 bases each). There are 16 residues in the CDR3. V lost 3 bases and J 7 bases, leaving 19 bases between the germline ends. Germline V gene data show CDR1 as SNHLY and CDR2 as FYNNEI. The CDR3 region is CASSDRGLGPGNIQYF. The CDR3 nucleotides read TGTGCCAGCAGTGATCGGGGCCTTGGGCCTGGGAACATTCAGTACTTC.

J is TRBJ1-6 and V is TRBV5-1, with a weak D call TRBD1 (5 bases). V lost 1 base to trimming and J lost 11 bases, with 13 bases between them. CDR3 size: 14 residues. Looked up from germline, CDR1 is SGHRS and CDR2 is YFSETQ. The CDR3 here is CASSLTGLIAPLHF. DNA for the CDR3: TGCGCCAGCAGCTTGACAGGCCTAATAGCACCCCTCCACTTT.

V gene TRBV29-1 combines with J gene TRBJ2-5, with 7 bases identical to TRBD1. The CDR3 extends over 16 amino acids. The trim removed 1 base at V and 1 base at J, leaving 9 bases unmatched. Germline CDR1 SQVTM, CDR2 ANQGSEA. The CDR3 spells CSVEATSRDSQETQYF. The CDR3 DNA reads TGCAGCGTTGAAGCTACAAGCCGGGACAGCCAAGAGACCCAGTACTTC.

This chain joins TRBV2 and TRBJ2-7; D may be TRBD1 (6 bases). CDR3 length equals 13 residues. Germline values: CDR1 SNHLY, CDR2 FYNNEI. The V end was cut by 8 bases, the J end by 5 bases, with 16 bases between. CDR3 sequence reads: CASDRSPSDEQYF. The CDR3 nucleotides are TGTGCCAGCGACAGGTCGCCGAGTGACGAGCAGTACTTC.

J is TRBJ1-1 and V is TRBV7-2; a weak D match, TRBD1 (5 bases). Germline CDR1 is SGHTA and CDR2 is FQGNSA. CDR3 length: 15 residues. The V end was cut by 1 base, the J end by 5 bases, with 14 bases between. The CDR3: CASSLVYGGSTEAFF. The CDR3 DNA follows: TGTGCCAGCAGCTTAGTATACGGGGGGTCTACTGAAGCTTTCTTT.

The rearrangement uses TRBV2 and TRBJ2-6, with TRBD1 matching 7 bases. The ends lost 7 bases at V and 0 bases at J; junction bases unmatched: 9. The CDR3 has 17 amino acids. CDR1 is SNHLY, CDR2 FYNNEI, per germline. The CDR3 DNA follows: TGTGCCAGCAACGAAGGGACAGCCCTCTCTGGGGCCAACGTCCTGACTTTC. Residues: CASNEGTALSGANVLTF. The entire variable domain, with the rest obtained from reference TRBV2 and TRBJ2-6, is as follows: EPEVTQTPSHQVTQMGQEVILRCVPISNHLYFYWYRQILGQKVEFLVSFYNNEISEKSEIFDDQFSVERPDGSNFTLKIRSTKLEDSAMYFCASNEGTALSGANVLTFGAGSRLTVL.

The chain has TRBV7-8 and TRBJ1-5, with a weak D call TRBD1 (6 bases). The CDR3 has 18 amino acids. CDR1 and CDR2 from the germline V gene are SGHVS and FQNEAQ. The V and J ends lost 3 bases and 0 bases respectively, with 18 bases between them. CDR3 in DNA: TGTGCCAGCAGCTTCCGCACTACAAGGGGGGATAGCAATCAGCCCCAGCATTTT. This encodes CASSFRTTRGDSNQPQHF.

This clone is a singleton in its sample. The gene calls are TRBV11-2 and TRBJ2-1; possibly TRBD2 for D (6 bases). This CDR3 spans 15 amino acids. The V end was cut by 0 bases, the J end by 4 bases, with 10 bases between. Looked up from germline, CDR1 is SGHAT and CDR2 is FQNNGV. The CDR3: CASSLDWDSYNEQFF. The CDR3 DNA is TGTGCCAGCAGCTTAGACTGGGACTCATACAATGAGCAGTTCTTC.

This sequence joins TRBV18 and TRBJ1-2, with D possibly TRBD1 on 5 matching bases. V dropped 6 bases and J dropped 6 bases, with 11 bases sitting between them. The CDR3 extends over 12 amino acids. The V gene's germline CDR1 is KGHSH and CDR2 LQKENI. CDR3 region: CASSGTEDGYTF. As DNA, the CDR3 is TGTGCCAGCTCCGGGACCGAAGATGGCTACACCTTC.

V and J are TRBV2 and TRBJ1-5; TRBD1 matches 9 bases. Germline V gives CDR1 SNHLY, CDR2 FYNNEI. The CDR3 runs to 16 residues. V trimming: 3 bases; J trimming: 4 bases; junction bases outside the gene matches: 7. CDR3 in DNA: TGTGCCAGCAGTGATTTCGGGACAGGGAATAATCAGCCCCAGCATTTT. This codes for CASSDFGTGNNQPQHF.

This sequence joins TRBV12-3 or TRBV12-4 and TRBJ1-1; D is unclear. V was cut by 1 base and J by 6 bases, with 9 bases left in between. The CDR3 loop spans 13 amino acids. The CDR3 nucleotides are TGTGCCAGCAGTTTAGGGGTACGGGCTGAAGCTTTCTTT. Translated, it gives CASSLGVRAEAFF.

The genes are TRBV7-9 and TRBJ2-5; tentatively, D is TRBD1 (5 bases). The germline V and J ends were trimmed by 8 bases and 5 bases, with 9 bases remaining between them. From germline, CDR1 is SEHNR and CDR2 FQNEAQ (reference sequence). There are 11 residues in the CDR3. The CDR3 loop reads CASGAGETQYF. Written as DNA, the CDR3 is TGTGCCAGCGGGGCAGGGGAGACCCAGTACTTC.

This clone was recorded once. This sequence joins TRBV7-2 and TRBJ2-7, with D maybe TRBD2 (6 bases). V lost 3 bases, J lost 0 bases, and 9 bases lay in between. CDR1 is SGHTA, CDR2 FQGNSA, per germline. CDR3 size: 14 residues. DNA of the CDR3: TGTGCCAGCAGCTTTCTAGCGCACTCCTACGAGCAGTACTTC. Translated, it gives CASSFLAHSYEQYF.

The CDR3 loop reads CASSLGPDTEAFF. The CDR3 DNA reads as TGTGCCAGCAGCTTAGGGCCAGATACTGAAGCTTTCTTT. This chain joins TRBV11-2 and TRBJ1-1; D remains ambiguous. CDR3 size: 13 residues. CDR1 is SGHAT and CDR2 is FQNNGV in the germline V gene. Trimming took 1 base from V and 5 from J, leaving 8 bases between them.

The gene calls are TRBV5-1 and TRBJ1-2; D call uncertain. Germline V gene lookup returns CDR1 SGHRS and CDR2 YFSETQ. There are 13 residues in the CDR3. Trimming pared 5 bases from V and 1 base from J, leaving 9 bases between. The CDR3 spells CASSFDINYGYTF. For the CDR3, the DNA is TGCGCCAGCAGTTTTGACATTAACTATGGCTACACCTTC.

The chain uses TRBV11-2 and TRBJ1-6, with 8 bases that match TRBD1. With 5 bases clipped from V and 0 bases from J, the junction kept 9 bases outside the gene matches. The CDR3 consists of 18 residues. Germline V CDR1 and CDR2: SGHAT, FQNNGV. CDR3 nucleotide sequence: TGTGCCAGCAGCGCCTCCGGGACAGGCAACTCCTATAATTCACCCCTCCACTTT. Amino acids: CASSASGTGNSYNSPLHF.